Below, one TCR beta chain is given with its context. The data originate from a study of T cells in narcolepsy. The assay was immunoSEQ multiplex PCR, and TCRdb's table has in-frame clones only and misses some. The data contain some 13,000 clones, about 88% of them seen just once; the ten biggest clones take up more than 1.5%. This CDR3 is built from 12 residues. Deletions cut 4 bases from V and 8 bases from J, with 11 bases between. Germline V gene data show CDR1 as MNHNS and CDR2 as SASEGT. The TCR comes from a human donor with narcolepsy. The sequencing input was CD45RA- memory CD4+ T cells from PBMCs. This chain connects TRBV6-1 to TRBJ1-2, with unresolved D. This CDR3 reads CASSVRAGGYTF. Written as DNA, the CDR3 is TGTGCCAGCAGTGTTAGGGCGGGCGGCTACACCTTC.